This paragraph covers one T cell receptor (beta chain) sequence. No antigen is known for it. At one end, the junction sequence differs from germline, possibly due to a read error. Genomic DNA constituted the template upon which TCR beta VDJ and CDR3 profiling was performed. TCRdb ran MiXCR on the reads and lists one entry per CDR3 protein. The repertoire has about 290,000 distinct CDR3 sequences, 56% of them found once; the top ten carry 1.3%. Germline V CDR1 and CDR2: MNHNS, SASEGT. This CDR3 spans 13 amino acids. The source of the sample is a study of CD8+CD57+ T cells in acquired aplastic anemia. General study results and limits: Shared by patients and controls, fewer than 30 CD8+ CDR3s were abundant in patients.

All patients picked for sequencing had shown, by flow cytometry, an expansion of CD8+CD57+ cells. Blood samples were obtained from patients who had received no prior therapy. The sample consisted of sorted CD4+, CD8+, or CD8+CD57+ T cells (not recorded which) from PBMCs. The clonotype was recovered from a human donor with aplastic anemia. J is TRBJ2-7 and V is TRBV6-1; D is possibly TRBD2 (7 bases). CDR3 protein: CASSEVTRGAEDF. Here the CDR3 DNA reads TGTGCCAGCAGTGAAGTGACTCGGGGGGCAGAGGACTTC.